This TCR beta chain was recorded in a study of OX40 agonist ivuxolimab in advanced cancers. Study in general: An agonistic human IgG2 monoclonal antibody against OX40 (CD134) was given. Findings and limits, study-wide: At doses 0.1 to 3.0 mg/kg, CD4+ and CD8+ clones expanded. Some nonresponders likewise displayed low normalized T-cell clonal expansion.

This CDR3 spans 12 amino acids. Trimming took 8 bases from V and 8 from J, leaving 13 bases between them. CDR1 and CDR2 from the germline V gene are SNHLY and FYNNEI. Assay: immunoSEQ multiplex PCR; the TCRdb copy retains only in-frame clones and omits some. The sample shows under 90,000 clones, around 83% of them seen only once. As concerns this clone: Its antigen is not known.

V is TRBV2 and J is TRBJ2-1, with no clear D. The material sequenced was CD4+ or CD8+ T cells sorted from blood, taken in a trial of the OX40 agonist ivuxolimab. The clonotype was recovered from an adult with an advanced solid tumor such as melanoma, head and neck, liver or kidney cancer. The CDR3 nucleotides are TGTGCCAGCGGCTCCGACTCCTATGAGCAGTTCTTC. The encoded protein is CASGSDSYEQFF.